These T cell receptor beta chains were read from a single sample in a study of T cell repertoires in cytomegalovirus infection. TCRdb analysed the reads with MiXCR anew, one entry per CDR3 protein. The data show under 100,000 distinct CDR3 sequences, less than 4.5% seen once. Sequenced: PBMCs. The receptors come from a human donor in good health (CMV status not recorded). Some clones in this sample may be carry-over from other donors' samples. CDR3s include the opening cysteine and the closing phenylalanine or tryptophan. The D gene is left open where the match is weak. Clone size, where shown, is once, few, many, or a class for clones that have expanded.

V gene: TRBV4-3; clone size: many; D gene: .; J gene: TRBJ2-7; CDR3 protein: CASSQGPRIKEQYF; CDR3 DNA: TGCGCCAGCAGCCAAGGTCCCAGGATCAAGGAGCAGTACTTC
V gene: TRBV28; clone size: many; D gene: TRBD2; J gene: TRBJ2-7; CDR3 protein: CASSLPRLAGYEQYF; CDR3 DNA: TGTGCCAGCAGTTTACCCAGACTAGCGGGGTACGAGCAGTACTTC
V gene: TRBV19; clone size: many; D gene: TRBD1; J gene: TRBJ1-1; CDR3 protein: CASTRTGGATAFF; CDR3 DNA: TGTGCCAGTACCCGGACAGGGGGCGCGACCGCTTTCTTT
V gene: TRBV4-3; clone size: many; D gene: TRBD1; J gene: TRBJ2-7; CDR3 protein: CASSQDYWGTGTGSYEQYF; CDR3 DNA: TGCGCCAGCAGCCAAGATTATTGGGGTACCGGGACAGGGTCATACGAGCAGTACTTC
V gene: TRBV7-2; clone size: many; D gene: TRBD1; J gene: TRBJ1-2; CDR3 protein: CASSLARQGLSGGYTF; CDR3 DNA: TGTGCCAGCAGCTTAGCCAGACAGGGTCTCAGTGGGGGCTACACCTTC
V gene: TRBV12-3/TRBV12-4; clone size: many; D gene: .; J gene: TRBJ1-2; CDR3 protein: CASSSRGSKGYTF; CDR3 DNA: TGTGCCAGCAGTTCGAGGGGGTCGAAGGGCTACACCTTC
V gene: TRBV6-2/TRBV6-3; clone size: .; D gene: .; J gene: TRBJ1-1; CDR3 protein: CASSYFFQPGQKNTEAFF; CDR3 DNA: TGTGCCAGCAGTTACTTCTTTCAACCGGGACAAAAGAACACTGAAGCTTTCTTT
V gene: TRBV7-6; clone size: many; D gene: .; J gene: TRBJ1-6; CDR3 protein: CASSLESSYNSPLHF; CDR3 DNA: TGTGCCAGCAGCTTAGAAAGCTCCTATAATTCACCCCTCCACTTT
V gene: TRBV5-1; clone size: many; D gene: TRBD2; J gene: TRBJ2-1; CDR3 protein: CASSLLAGALSSYNEQFF; CDR3 DNA: TGCGCCAGCAGCTTGCTAGCGGGGGCTCTGAGCTCCTACAATGAGCAGTTCTTC
V gene: TRBV6-1; clone size: many; D gene: .; J gene: TRBJ2-3; CDR3 protein: CASMVGLTDTQYF; CDR3 DNA: TGTGCCAGCATGGTGGGGTTGACAGATACGCAGTATTTT
V gene: TRBV28; clone size: many; D gene: TRBD1; J gene: TRBJ1-2; CDR3 protein: CASSLAGQGVGNYTF; CDR3 DNA: TGTGCCAGCAGTTTAGCTGGACAGGGGGTGGGCAACTACACCTTC
V gene: TRBV11-1; clone size: many; D gene: TRBD1; J gene: TRBJ1-1; CDR3 protein: CASSLQGQQEAFF; CDR3 DNA: TGTGCCAGCAGCTTACAGGGACAGCAGGAAGCTTTCTTT
V gene: TRBV7-2; clone size: many; D gene: .; J gene: TRBJ2-3; CDR3 protein: CASTLTKDTQYF; CDR3 DNA: TGTGCCAGCACCCTCACTAAGGATACGCAGTATTTT
V gene: TRBV12-3/TRBV12-4; clone size: many; D gene: TRBD2; J gene: TRBJ2-5; CDR3 protein: CASRTSAEETQYF; CDR3 DNA: TGTGCCAGCAGAACTAGCGCGGAAGAGACCCAGTACTTC
V gene: TRBV27; clone size: many; D gene: .; J gene: TRBJ1-1; CDR3 protein: CASNPTWTNTEAFF; CDR3 DNA: TGTGCCAGCAACCCGACATGGACTAACACTGAAGCTTTCTTT
V gene: TRBV11-2; clone size: many; D gene: .; J gene: TRBJ1-1; CDR3 protein: CASSSVTEAFF; CDR3 DNA: TGTGCCAGCAGCTCCGTCACTGAAGCTTTCTTT
V gene: TRBV28; clone size: many; D gene: .; J gene: TRBJ1-2; CDR3 protein: CASSWDTNYGYTF; CDR3 DNA: TGTGCCAGCAGCTGGGACACCAACTATGGCTACACCTTC
V gene: TRBV7-8; clone size: many; D gene: .; J gene: TRBJ2-1; CDR3 protein: CASSLAGSYYEQFF; CDR3 DNA: TGTGCCAGCAGCTTAGCTGGCAGTTATTATGAGCAGTTCTTC